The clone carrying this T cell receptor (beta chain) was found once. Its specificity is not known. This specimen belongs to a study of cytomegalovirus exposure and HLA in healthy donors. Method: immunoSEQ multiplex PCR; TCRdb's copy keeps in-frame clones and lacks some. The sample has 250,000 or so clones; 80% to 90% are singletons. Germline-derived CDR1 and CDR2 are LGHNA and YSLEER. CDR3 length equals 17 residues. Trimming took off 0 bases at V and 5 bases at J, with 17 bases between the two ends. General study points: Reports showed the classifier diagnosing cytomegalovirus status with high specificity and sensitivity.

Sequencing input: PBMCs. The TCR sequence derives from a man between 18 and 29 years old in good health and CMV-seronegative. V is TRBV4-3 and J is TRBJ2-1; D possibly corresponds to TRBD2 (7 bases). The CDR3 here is CASSQDWGGASHNEQFF. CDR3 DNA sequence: TGCGCCAGCAGCCAAGATTGGGGGGGGGCGTCCCACAATGAGCAGTTCTTC.